One and the same sample provided the 2 T cell receptor beta chains below, sequenced in a study of shared clonotypes between healthy human individuals. Assay: immunoSEQ multiplex PCR; the TCRdb copy retains only in-frame clones and omits some. The sample has approximately 1,000,000 clones; approximately 78% are singletons. The sequencing sample was made of memory CD4+ T cells from PBMCs. Subset here: CD45RA-negative fraction. The receptors here all came from a man between 18 and 35 years old in good health. Some clones in this sample may be carry-over from other donors' samples.

This clone came up a few times. The chain recombines TRBV18 with TRBJ2-5; a possible D gene is TRBD1 (6 bases). V was cut by 7 bases and J by 7 bases, with 13 bases left in between. This CDR3 region has 12 residues. Germline V CDR1 and CDR2: KGHSH, LQKENI. CDR3 coding DNA: TGTGCCAGCTACAGGGTGTCGGGGACCCAGTACTTC. It encodes CASYRVSGTQYF.

The V gene is TRBV5-8, the J gene TRBJ2-7, with TRBD1 as a possible D gene (6 bases). Germline V gene sequence: CDR1 SGHTS, CDR2 YDEGEE. The CDR3 extends over 14 amino acids. Trimming cost V 4 bases and J 5 bases, with 16 bases left between them. The CDR3 sequence is CASSGGQSWDEQYF. CDR3 nucleotide sequence: TGTGCCAGCAGCGGAGGACAGTCCTGGGACGAGCAGTACTTC.